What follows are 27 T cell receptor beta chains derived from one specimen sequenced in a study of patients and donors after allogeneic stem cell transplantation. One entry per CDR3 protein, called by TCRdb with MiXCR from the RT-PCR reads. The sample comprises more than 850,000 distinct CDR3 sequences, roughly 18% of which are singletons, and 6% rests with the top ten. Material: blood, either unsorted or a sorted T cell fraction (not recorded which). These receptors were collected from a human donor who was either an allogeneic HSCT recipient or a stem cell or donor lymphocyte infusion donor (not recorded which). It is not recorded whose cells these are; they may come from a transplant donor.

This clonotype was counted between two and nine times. CDR3 DNA: TGCGCCAGCAGAGGTCCGCTACCCTACAATGAGCAGTTCTTC. Protein sequence: CASRGPLPYNEQFF. This rearrangement joins TRBV4-1 to TRBJ2-1, with D hard to call. The CDR3 length is 14 residues. Germline CDR1 is MGHRA and CDR2 is YSYEKL. V lost 6 bases to trimming and J lost 2 bases, with 11 bases between them.

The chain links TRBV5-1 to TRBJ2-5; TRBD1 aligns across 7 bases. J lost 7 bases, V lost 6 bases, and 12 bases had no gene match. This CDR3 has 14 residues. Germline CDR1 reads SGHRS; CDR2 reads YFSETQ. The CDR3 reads CASTFGTEIGTQYF. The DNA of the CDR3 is TGCGCCAGCACCTTTGGGACAGAGATAGGGACCCAGTACTTC.

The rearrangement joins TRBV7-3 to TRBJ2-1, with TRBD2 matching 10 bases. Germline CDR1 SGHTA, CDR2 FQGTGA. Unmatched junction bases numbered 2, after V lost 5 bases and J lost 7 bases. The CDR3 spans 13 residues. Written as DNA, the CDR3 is TGTGCCAGCAGCGCGGGACTAGCGAATGAGCAGTTCTTC. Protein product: CASSAGLANEQFF.

CDR3 residues: CASRSQRETYNEQFF. The CDR3, as DNA: TGTGCCAGCAGGTCCCAGCGGGAGACCTACAATGAGCAGTTCTTC. V gene TRBV9 combines with J gene TRBJ2-1, with 8 nucleotides matching TRBD2. The CDR3 is made up of 15 amino acids. CDR1 and CDR2 (germline): SGDLS, YYNGEE. J gave up 2 bases and V 5 bases, and 6 bases lay outside the gene matches.

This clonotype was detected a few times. The CDR3 region is CASSLRDRGNYGYTF. DNA for the CDR3: TGTGCCAGCAGCTTGAGGGACAGGGGTAACTATGGCTACACCTTC. The chain is built from TRBV5-6 and TRBJ1-2; 10 bases fit TRBD1. The CDR3 runs to 15 residues. Germline CDR1 SGHDT, CDR2 YYEEEE. Trimming took 1 base from V and 1 from J; bases not matched to a gene: 1.

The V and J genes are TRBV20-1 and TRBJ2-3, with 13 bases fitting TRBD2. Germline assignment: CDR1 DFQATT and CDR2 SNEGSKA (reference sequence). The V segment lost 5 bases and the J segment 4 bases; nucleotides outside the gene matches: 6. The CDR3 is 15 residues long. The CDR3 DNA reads TGCAGTGCTCGCGGACTAGCGGGAGTGCCAGATACGCAGTATTTT. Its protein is CSARGLAGVPDTQYF.

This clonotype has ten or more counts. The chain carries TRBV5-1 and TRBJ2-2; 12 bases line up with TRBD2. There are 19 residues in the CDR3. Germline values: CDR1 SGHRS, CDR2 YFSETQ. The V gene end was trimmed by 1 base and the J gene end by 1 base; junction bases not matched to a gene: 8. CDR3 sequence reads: CASSLRLAGGPQNTGELFF. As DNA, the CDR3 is TGCGCCAGCAGCTTGCGGCTAGCGGGAGGGCCCCAGAACACCGGGGAGCTGTTTTTT.

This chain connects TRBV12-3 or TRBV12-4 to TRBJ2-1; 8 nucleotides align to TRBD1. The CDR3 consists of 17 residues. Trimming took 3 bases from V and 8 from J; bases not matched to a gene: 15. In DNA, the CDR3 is TGTGCCAGCAGTTTTATTGGCACGACAGGGGTAGGTGATGAGCAGTTCTTC. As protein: CASSFIGTTGVGDEQFF.

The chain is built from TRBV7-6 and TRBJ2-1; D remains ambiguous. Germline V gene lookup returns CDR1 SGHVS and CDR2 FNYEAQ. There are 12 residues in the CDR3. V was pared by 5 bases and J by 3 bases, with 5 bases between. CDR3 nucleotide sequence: TGTGCCAGCAGCATGAACTACAATGAGCAGTTCTTC. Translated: CASSMNYNEQFF.

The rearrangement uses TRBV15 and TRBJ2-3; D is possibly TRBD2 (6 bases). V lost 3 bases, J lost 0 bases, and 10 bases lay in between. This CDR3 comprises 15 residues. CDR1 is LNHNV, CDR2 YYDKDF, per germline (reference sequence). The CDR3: CATSSLARSTDTQYF. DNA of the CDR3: TGTGCCACCAGCAGTCTAGCGCGGAGCACAGATACGCAGTATTTT.

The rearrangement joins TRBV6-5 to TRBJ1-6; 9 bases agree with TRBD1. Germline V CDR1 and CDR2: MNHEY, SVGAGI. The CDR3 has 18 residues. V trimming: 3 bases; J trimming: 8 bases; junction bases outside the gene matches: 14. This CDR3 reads CASSYSTGLGTGYSPLHF. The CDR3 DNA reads TGTGCCAGCAGTTATTCTACCGGATTAGGGACAGGGTATTCACCCCTCCACTTT.

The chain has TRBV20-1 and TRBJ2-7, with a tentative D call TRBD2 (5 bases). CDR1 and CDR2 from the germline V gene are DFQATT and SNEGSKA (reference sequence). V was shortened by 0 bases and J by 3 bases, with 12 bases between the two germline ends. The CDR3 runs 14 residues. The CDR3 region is CSARDRELDYEQYF. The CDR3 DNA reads TGCAGTGCTAGAGATCGGGAACTAGACTACGAGCAGTACTTC.

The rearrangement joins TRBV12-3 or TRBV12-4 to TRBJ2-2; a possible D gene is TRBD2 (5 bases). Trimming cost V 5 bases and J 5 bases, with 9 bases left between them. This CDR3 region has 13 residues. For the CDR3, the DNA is TGTGCCAGCAGTCGGGGTGTAACCGGGGAGCTGTTTTTT. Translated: CASSRGVTGELFF.

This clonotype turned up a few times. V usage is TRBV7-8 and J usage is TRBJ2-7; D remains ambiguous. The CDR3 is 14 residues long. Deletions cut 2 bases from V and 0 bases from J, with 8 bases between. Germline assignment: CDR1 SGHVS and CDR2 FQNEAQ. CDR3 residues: CASSLTSFSYEQYF. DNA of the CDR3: TGTGCCAGCAGCTTAACCAGCTTCTCCTACGAGCAGTACTTC.

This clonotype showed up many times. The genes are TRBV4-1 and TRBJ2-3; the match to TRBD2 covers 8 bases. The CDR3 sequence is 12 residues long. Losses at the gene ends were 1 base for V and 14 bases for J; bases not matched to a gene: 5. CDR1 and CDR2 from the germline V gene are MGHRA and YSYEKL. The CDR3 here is CASSQVQREPYF. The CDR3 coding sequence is TGCGCCAGCAGCCAAGTCCAGCGGGAGCCGTATTTT.

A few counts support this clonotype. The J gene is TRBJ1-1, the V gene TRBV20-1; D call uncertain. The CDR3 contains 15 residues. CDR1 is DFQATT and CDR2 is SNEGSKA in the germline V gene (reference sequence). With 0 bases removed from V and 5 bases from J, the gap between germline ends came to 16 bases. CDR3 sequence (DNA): TGCAGTGCTAGAGAAGATTCGGCGGGGAGGACTGAAGCTTTCTTT. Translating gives CSAREDSAGRTEAFF.

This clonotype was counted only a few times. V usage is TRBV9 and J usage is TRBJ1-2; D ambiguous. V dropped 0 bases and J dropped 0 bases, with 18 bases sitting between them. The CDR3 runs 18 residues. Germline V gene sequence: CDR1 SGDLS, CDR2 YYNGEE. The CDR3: CASSVDSAGVGTNYGYTF. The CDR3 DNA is TGTGCCAGCAGCGTAGACTCGGCGGGCGTGGGGACTAACTATGGCTACACCTTC. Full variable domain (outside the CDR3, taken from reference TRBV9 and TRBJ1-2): DSGVTQTPKHLITATGQRVTLRCSPRSGDLSVYWYQQSLDQGLQFLIQYYNGEERAKGNILERFSAQQFPDLHSELNLSSLELGDSALYFCASSVDSAGVGTNYGYTFGSGTRLTVV.

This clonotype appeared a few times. The CDR3 loop reads CASSPDLGRVLQETQYF. CDR3 coding DNA: TGTGCCAGCAGCCCCGACCTAGGCAGGGTCTTGCAAGAGACCCAGTACTTC. The V gene is TRBV9, the J gene TRBJ2-5, with D perhaps matching TRBD1 (5 bases). The CDR3 contains 17 residues. The ends were cut back, 4 bases at V and 2 bases at J, with 21 bases in the middle. Germline V gives CDR1 SGDLS, CDR2 YYNGEE.

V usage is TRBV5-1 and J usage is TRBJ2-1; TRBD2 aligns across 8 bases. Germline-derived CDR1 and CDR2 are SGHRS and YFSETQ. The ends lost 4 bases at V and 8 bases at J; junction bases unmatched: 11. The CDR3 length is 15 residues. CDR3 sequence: CASSLSAGALDEQFF. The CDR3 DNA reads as TGCGCCAGCAGCCTTTCAGCGGGAGCTCTCGATGAGCAGTTCTTC.

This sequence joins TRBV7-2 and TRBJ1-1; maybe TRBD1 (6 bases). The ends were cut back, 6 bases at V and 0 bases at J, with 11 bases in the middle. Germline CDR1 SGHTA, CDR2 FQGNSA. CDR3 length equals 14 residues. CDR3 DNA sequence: TGTGCCAGCAGAACGACAGGACTGAACACTGAAGCTTTCTTT. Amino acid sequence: CASRTTGLNTEAFF.

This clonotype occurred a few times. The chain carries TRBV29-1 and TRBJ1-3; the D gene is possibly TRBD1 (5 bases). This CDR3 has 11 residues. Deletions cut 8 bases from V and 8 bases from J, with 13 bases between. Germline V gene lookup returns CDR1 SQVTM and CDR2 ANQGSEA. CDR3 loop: CSLSEGDTIYF. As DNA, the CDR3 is TGCAGCCTTTCAGAAGGGGACACCATATATTTT.

CDR3 in amino acids: CASSPGRGGDSYNEQFF. CDR3 DNA sequence: TGTGCCAGCAGCCCCGGCCGGGGAGGGGACTCCTACAATGAGCAGTTCTTC. The chain is built from TRBV7-2 and TRBJ2-1; the match to TRBD2 covers 7 bases. CDR1 SGHTA and CDR2 FQGNSA come from the germline V gene. Trimming removed 5 bases from V and 0 bases from J; junction bases left unmatched: 10. The CDR3 runs to 17 residues.

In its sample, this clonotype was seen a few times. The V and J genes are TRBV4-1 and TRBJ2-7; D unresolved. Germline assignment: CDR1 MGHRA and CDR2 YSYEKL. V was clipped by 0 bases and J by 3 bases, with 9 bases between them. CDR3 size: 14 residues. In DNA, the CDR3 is TGCGCCAGCAGCCAAGATAAATGGGGCTACGAGCAGTACTTC. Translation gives CASSQDKWGYEQYF.

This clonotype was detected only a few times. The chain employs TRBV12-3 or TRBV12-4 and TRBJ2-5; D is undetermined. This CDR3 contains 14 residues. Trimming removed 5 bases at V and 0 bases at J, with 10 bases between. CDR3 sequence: CASSPRKYQETQYF. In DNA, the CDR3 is TGTGCCAGCAGTCCCAGGAAGTACCAAGAGACCCAGTACTTC.

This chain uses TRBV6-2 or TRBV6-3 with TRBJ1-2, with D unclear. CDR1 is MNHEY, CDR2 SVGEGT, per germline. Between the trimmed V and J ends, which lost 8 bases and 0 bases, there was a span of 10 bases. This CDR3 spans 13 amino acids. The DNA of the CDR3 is TGTGCCAGCCTGGGATTACCTAACTATGGCTACACCTTC. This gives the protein CASLGLPNYGYTF.

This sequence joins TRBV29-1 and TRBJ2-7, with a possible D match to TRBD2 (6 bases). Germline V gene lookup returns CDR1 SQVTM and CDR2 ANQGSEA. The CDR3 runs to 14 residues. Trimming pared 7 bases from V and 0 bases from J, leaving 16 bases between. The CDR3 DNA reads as TGCAGCGCAACTGGGACTCCCAACTCCTACGAGCAGTACTTC. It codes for CSATGTPNSYEQYF.

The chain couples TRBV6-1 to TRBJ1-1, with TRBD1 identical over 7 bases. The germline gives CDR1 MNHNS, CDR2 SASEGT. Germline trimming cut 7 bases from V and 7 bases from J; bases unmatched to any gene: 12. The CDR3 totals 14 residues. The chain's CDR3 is CASTHPGTVSEAFF. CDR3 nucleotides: TGTGCCAGCACCCACCCCGGGACAGTTAGTGAAGCTTTCTTT.